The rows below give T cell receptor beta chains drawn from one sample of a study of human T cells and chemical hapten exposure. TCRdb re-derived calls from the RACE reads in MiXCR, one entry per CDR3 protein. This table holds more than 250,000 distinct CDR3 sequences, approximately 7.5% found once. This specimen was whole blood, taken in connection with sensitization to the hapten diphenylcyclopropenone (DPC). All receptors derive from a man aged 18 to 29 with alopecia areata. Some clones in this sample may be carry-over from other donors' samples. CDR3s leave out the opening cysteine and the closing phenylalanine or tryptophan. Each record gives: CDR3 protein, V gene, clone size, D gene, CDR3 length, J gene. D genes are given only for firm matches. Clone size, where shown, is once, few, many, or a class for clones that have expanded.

CDR3aa: ASSQGQGRTYNEQF
v_gene: TRBV4-1
abundance: few
d_gene: TRBD1
len: 14
j_gene: TRBJ2-1

CDR3aa: AISGQGTDTTNEKLF
v_gene: TRBV10-3
abundance: few
d_gene: NA
len: 15
j_gene: TRBJ1-4

CDR3aa: ASSLRSTGSPYGYT
v_gene: TRBV5-5
abundance: many
d_gene: TRBD1
len: 14
j_gene: TRBJ1-2

CDR3aa: ASSEAGQGPLYGYT
v_gene: TRBV2
abundance: NA
d_gene: NA
len: 14
j_gene: TRBJ1-2

CDR3aa: ASSPGLKITDTQY
v_gene: TRBV5-1
abundance: NA
d_gene: NA
len: 13
j_gene: TRBJ2-3

CDR3aa: ASSLVGANTEAF
v_gene: TRBV5-5
abundance: many
d_gene: NA
len: 12
j_gene: TRBJ1-1

CDR3aa: ASTPQGANYEQY
v_gene: TRBV28
abundance: few
d_gene: TRBD1
len: 12
j_gene: TRBJ2-7

CDR3aa: ASSLHRGQPQH
v_gene: TRBV4-3
abundance: few
d_gene: TRBD1
len: 11
j_gene: TRBJ1-5

CDR3aa: ATSDPYRLAGQF
v_gene: TRBV24-1
abundance: few
d_gene: TRBD2
len: 12
j_gene: TRBJ2-1

CDR3aa: ASSLGQGKSSYNEQF
v_gene: TRBV5-1
abundance: NA
d_gene: NA
len: 15
j_gene: TRBJ2-1

CDR3aa: ASSMRGIYGYT
v_gene: TRBV7-9
abundance: few
d_gene: NA
len: 11
j_gene: TRBJ1-2

CDR3aa: ASSLDSQETQY
v_gene: TRBV7-3
abundance: many
d_gene: NA
len: 11
j_gene: TRBJ2-5

CDR3aa: ASSLDQGDIQY
v_gene: TRBV7-9
abundance: few
d_gene: NA
len: 11
j_gene: TRBJ2-4

CDR3aa: ASSLGQGRNTEAF
v_gene: TRBV6-6
abundance: few
d_gene: TRBD1
len: 13
j_gene: TRBJ1-1

CDR3aa: ASSVNREEAVNEQF
v_gene: TRBV9
abundance: few
d_gene: NA
len: 14
j_gene: TRBJ2-1

CDR3aa: ASSPWSTSSSSYNSPLH
v_gene: TRBV18
abundance: few
d_gene: NA
len: 17
j_gene: TRBJ1-6

CDR3aa: ASSLAYGPYGYT
v_gene: TRBV27
abundance: few
d_gene: NA
len: 12
j_gene: TRBJ1-2

CDR3aa: ATLGSPNTEAF
v_gene: TRBV5-5
abundance: NA
d_gene: NA
len: 11
j_gene: TRBJ1-1

CDR3aa: ASSVVGGLAEAF
v_gene: TRBV9
abundance: many
d_gene: NA
len: 12
j_gene: TRBJ1-1

CDR3aa: ASSFFRGGTDTQY
v_gene: TRBV7-3
abundance: NA
d_gene: NA
len: 13
j_gene: TRBJ2-3

CDR3aa: ASSLVSSGGTDTQY
v_gene: TRBV7-9
abundance: few
d_gene: TRBD2
len: 14
j_gene: TRBJ2-3

CDR3aa: ASSLGPIYGYT
v_gene: TRBV7-9
abundance: few
d_gene: NA
len: 11
j_gene: TRBJ1-2

CDR3aa: AISELQVTSYNSPLH
v_gene: TRBV10-3
abundance: NA
d_gene: NA
len: 15
j_gene: TRBJ1-6

CDR3aa: ASSPSGEAGEQY
v_gene: TRBV7-2
abundance: few
d_gene: TRBD2
len: 12
j_gene: TRBJ2-7

CDR3aa: ASSRREVTDTQY
v_gene: TRBV25-1
abundance: NA
d_gene: NA
len: 12
j_gene: TRBJ2-3

CDR3aa: ASSLWMMIGDRDRTEAF
v_gene: TRBV7-9
abundance: few
d_gene: TRBD1
len: 17
j_gene: TRBJ1-1

CDR3aa: ASSGVGRWELF
v_gene: TRBV9
abundance: few
d_gene: NA
len: 11
j_gene: TRBJ2-2

CDR3aa: ASSNPGQAGEKLF
v_gene: TRBV7-2
abundance: many
d_gene: TRBD1
len: 13
j_gene: TRBJ1-4

CDR3aa: ASSSWDTQETQY
v_gene: TRBV7-2
abundance: NA
d_gene: NA
len: 12
j_gene: TRBJ2-5

CDR3aa: ASSLSQGTKNIQY
v_gene: TRBV5-5
abundance: NA
d_gene: NA
len: 13
j_gene: TRBJ2-4

CDR3aa: SAETGAKNIQY
v_gene: TRBV29-1
abundance: few
d_gene: NA
len: 11
j_gene: TRBJ2-4

CDR3aa: ASVRGDRVGHNYGYT
v_gene: TRBV9
abundance: NA
d_gene: TRBD1
len: 15
j_gene: TRBJ1-2

CDR3aa: ASSLLTGTGLSSTDTQY
v_gene: TRBV7-2
abundance: few
d_gene: TRBD1
len: 17
j_gene: TRBJ2-3

CDR3aa: ASSRGQGNTIY
v_gene: TRBV6-6
abundance: few
d_gene: NA
len: 11
j_gene: TRBJ1-3

CDR3aa: ASSFRIPEQGIAPQH
v_gene: TRBV7-6
abundance: few
d_gene: NA
len: 15
j_gene: TRBJ1-5

CDR3aa: ASSFSGTGGVEQY
v_gene: TRBV5-1
abundance: many
d_gene: TRBD1
len: 13
j_gene: TRBJ2-7

CDR3aa: ASSLWDRGLSTEAF
v_gene: TRBV12-3/TRBV12-4
abundance: once
d_gene: TRBD1
len: 14
j_gene: TRBJ1-1

CDR3aa: AIRGADTQY
v_gene: TRBV10-3
abundance: NA
d_gene: NA
len: 9
j_gene: TRBJ2-3

CDR3aa: ASSELGGNTIY
v_gene: TRBV5-1
abundance: many
d_gene: NA
len: 11
j_gene: TRBJ1-3

CDR3aa: ASSQDLDNTEAF
v_gene: TRBV4-3
abundance: few
d_gene: NA
len: 12
j_gene: TRBJ1-1